The rows below give T cell receptor beta chains drawn from one sample of a study of blood T cells in healthy people across ages. Each CDR3 protein is one row after TCRdb ran MiXCR on the 5' RACE reads. The sample has about 1 million distinct CDR3 sequences; 35% to 55% are singletons. What was sequenced was blood. Receptors were obtained from a woman in her fifties or sixties in good health. The CDR3 runs from the conserved cysteine through the conserved F or W. The D gene is left open where the match is weak. Clone sizes are given selectively: once, few, many, or a class where the clone is expanded.

V gene: TRBV9; clone size: once; J gene: TRBJ2-2; D gene: TRBD1; CDR3 DNA: TGTGCCAGCAGCAGGTTAAGACGACAGGGGGCGAGTTCCGGGGAGCTGTTTTTT; CDR3 protein: CASSRLRRQGASSGELFF
V gene: TRBV7-2; clone size: few; J gene: TRBJ2-5; D gene: TRBD1; CDR3 DNA: TGTGCCAGCAGCTTAGGTTTCACAGGGGGCGAAGAGACCCAGTACTTC; CDR3 protein: CASSLGFTGGEETQYF
V gene: TRBV5-4; clone size: -; J gene: TRBJ2-5; D gene: -; CDR3 DNA: TGTGCCAGCAGACGACAGATGCAAGAGACCCAGTACTTC; CDR3 protein: CASRRQMQETQYF
V gene: TRBV7-9; clone size: once; J gene: TRBJ2-1; D gene: -; CDR3 DNA: TGTGCCAGCAGCTTACCCGGGCCCCTAGCCTACAATGAGCAGTTCTTC; CDR3 protein: CASSLPGPLAYNEQFF
V gene: TRBV20-1; clone size: -; J gene: TRBJ2-5; D gene: TRBD1; CDR3 DNA: TGCAGTGCATCTTCCGGGACAGCGATTCGGGAGACCCAGTACTTC; CDR3 protein: CSASSGTAIRETQYF
V gene: TRBV28; clone size: few; J gene: TRBJ2-1; D gene: -; CDR3 DNA: TGTGCCAGCAGGGAAGCGGACAATGAGCAGTTCTTC; CDR3 protein: CASREADNEQFF
V gene: TRBV18; clone size: -; J gene: TRBJ1-1; D gene: -; CDR3 DNA: TGTGCCAGCTCACCACCGGGAAGCCCCGGCGAAGCTTTCTTT; CDR3 protein: CASSPPGSPGEAFF
V gene: TRBV25-1; clone size: -; J gene: TRBJ2-1; D gene: -; CDR3 DNA: TGTGCCAGCAGTGATTTGGGCAGGACCTACAATGAGCAGTTCTTC; CDR3 protein: CASSDLGRTYNEQFF
V gene: TRBV20-1; clone size: -; J gene: TRBJ2-1; D gene: -; CDR3 DNA: TGCAGTGCTGGGGACTGGCGGTACTCCTACAATGAGCAGTTCTTC; CDR3 protein: CSAGDWRYSYNEQFF
V gene: TRBV11-2; clone size: -; J gene: TRBJ1-2; D gene: TRBD1; CDR3 DNA: TGTGCCAGCAGCGGGGACAGATTCTATGGCTACACCTTC; CDR3 protein: CASSGDRFYGYTF
V gene: TRBV6-5; clone size: once; J gene: TRBJ2-1; D gene: -; CDR3 DNA: TGTGCCAGCAGTGAAGACGGAAACAATGAGCAGTTCTTC; CDR3 protein: CASSEDGNNEQFF
V gene: TRBV29-1; clone size: -; J gene: TRBJ2-5; D gene: TRBD1; CDR3 DNA: TGCAGCGTTTATGGGACAGACCAAGAGACCCAGTACTTC; CDR3 protein: CSVYGTDQETQYF
V gene: TRBV28; clone size: -; J gene: TRBJ2-7; D gene: TRBD1; CDR3 DNA: TGTGCCAGCAGTTTAGGGGGACAGGTTCACTCCTACGAGCAGTACTTC; CDR3 protein: CASSLGGQVHSYEQYF
V gene: TRBV6-2/TRBV6-3; clone size: -; J gene: TRBJ2-7; D gene: TRBD2; CDR3 DNA: TGTGCCAGCAGTTACCCGGTCGGAGCGGGAGTAAGTAACAATGAGCAGTACTTC; CDR3 protein: CASSYPVGAGVSNNEQYF
V gene: TRBV20-1; clone size: -; J gene: TRBJ1-2; D gene: -; CDR3 DNA: TGCAGTGCTAGAGCCAGGGGCGGTGGCTACACCTTC; CDR3 protein: CSARARGGGYTF